This is a list of T cell receptor beta chains from one sample in a study of T cell responses to AZD1222 COVID-19 vaccine. The table came from immunoSEQ multiplex PCR; TCRdb's copy has only in-frame clones and leaves some out. The repertoire has tens of thousands of clones, around 85% of them found once; the top ten carry over 20%. The sample here was peripheral blood, taken 28 days after the second AZD1222 dose. The receptors derive from an adult who received the AZD1222 COVID-19 vaccine. Each CDR3 is given with its conserved first and last residue. Each record gives: clone size, J gene, V gene, D gene, CDR3 DNA, CDR3 protein. The D gene is left open where the match is weak. The size entry is marked missing in some rows and otherwise reads once, few, many or a size class.

. TRBJ2-2 TRBV4-3 . TGCGCCAGCAGCCAAGATCAAAGCACCGGGGAGCTGTTTTTT CASSQDQSTGELFF
. TRBJ1-5 TRBV6-2/TRBV6-3 . TGTGCCAGCAGTTACTTTAAGGGGGAGCCCCAGCATTTT CASSYFKGEPQHF
. TRBJ2-2 TRBV6-4 TRBD2 TGTGCCAGCAGTGACTCAGCGGGAGGGAACACCGGGGAGCTGTTTTTT CASSDSAGGNTGELFF
. TRBJ2-7 TRBV20-1 TRBD2 TGCAGTGCTAGTACTAGCGGTGTCGAGCAGTACTTC CSASTSGVEQYF
. TRBJ2-7 TRBV9 TRBD2 TGTGCCAGCAGCGAAGGACTAGCGGGGGGCTACGAGCAGTACTTC CASSEGLAGGYEQYF
. TRBJ2-3 TRBV9 TRBD1 TGTGCCAGCAACAAGGGACAGTTCACAGATACGCAGTATTTT CASNKGQFTDTQYF
. TRBJ1-5 TRBV5-8 . TGTGCCAGCAGCTTGGCCTCTTGGGCCGGAGGCAATCAGCCCCAGCATTTT CASSLASWAGGNQPQHF
few TRBJ2-2 TRBV9 TRBD1 TGTGCCAGCAGCGTCCCCCGGGTGGGGACAGGGTTGAACACCGGGGAGCTGTTTTTT CASSVPRVGTGLNTGELFF
. TRBJ2-1 TRBV7-3 . TGTGCCAGCAGCGCCGCAGTGTACAATGAGCAGTTCTTC CASSAAVYNEQFF
. TRBJ2-2 TRBV18 TRBD1 TGTGCCAGCTCACCACTGGGACAGGGGAACACCGGGGAGCTGTTTTTT CASSPLGQGNTGELFF
few TRBJ1-1 TRBV12-5 . TGTGCTAGTGGTTTAGGGCAGCCGAACACTGAAGCTTTCTTT CASGLGQPNTEAFF
. TRBJ2-7 TRBV7-2 . TGTGCCAGCAGCTTAGTGGGGGGCTCCTACGAGCAGTACTTC CASSLVGGSYEQYF
once TRBJ1-4 TRBV28 TRBD1 TGTGCCAGCAGTTCGGGACAGCTTAATGAAAAACTGTTTTTT CASSSGQLNEKLFF
. TRBJ2-2 TRBV11-2 . TGTGCCAGCACCCCCAAGAGGATCGGGGAGCTGTTTTTT CASTPKRIGELFF
. TRBJ1-4 TRBV19 . TGTGCCAGTAGTCGCTCAGGGGCCGGTAATGAAAAACTGTTTTTT CASSRSGAGNEKLFF
. TRBJ2-5 TRBV3-1/TRBV3-2 . TGTGCCAGCAGCCAAGCCCCTTCCCCCCCGGAGACCCAGTACTTC CASSQAPSPPETQYF
. TRBJ1-6 TRBV5-4 . TGTGCCAGCAGCTTGAATATTCGGACGTTGGTTTATAATTCACCCCTCCACTTT CASSLNIRTLVYNSPLHF
. TRBJ2-7 TRBV7-2 TRBD2 TGTGCCAGCAGCCGTGGACTAGCGGGAGTGGGTGAGCAGTACTTC CASSRGLAGVGEQYF
. TRBJ2-7 TRBV3-1/TRBV3-2 TRBD1 TGTGCCAGCAGCCTCCAACAGGGGGCAACCTACGAGCAGTACTTC CASSLQQGATYEQYF
. TRBJ2-7 TRBV30 TRBD2 TGTGCCTGGAGTATGACTAGCGGGAGGCGGGAGCAGTACTTC CAWSMTSGRREQYF
few TRBJ1-1 TRBV19 . TGTGCCAGTAGTATATCCCCCGTGAACACTGAAGCTTTCTTT CASSISPVNTEAFF
. TRBJ1-3 TRBV19 TRBD1 TGTGCCAGTAGCAGGGACAGCGGAAACACCATATATTTT CASSRDSGNTIYF
. TRBJ1-2 TRBV13 TRBD1 TGTGCCAGCAGTTTGCAGAGACAGGGTAAGGGCTACACCTTC CASSLQRQGKGYTF
. TRBJ2-3 TRBV30 . TGTGCCTGGGACAGAGCCAGGTCAGATACGCAGTATTTT CAWDRARSDTQYF
. TRBJ2-5 TRBV10-3 TRBD1 TGTGCCACTGAGGGGGGACAGGGGGCTAGCGCGGAGGGACAAGAGACCCAGTACTTC CATEGGQGASAEGQETQYF
. TRBJ2-7 TRBV27 TRBD2 TGTGCCAGCAGTTTCGGGGGGACTGGGAGCTCCTACGAGCAGTACTTC CASSFGGTGSSYEQYF
. TRBJ2-7 TRBV2 . TGTGCCAGCAGTGATGAGGCTAGCCCCGGGGACGAGCAGTACTTC CASSDEASPGDEQYF
once TRBJ1-1 TRBV19 . TGTGCCAGTAGTATAGATCCTTACTCCTGGCTTGGGGCAATGAACACTGAAGCTTTCTTT CASSIDPYSWLGAMNTEAFF
. TRBJ1-5 TRBV27 . TGTGCCAGCAGTTTATTTGCAGCTACCAATCAGCCCCAGCATTTT CASSLFAATNQPQHF
. TRBJ2-3 TRBV5-1 . TGCGCCAGCAGCTTAGTGAGCACAGATACGCAGTATTTT CASSLVSTDTQYF
. TRBJ2-7 TRBV6-2/TRBV6-3 . TGTGCCAGCAGTTCCCTCCGCCGGGGGAGCCTCTCCTACGAGCAGTACTTC CASSSLRRGSLSYEQYF
. TRBJ1-6 TRBV10-2 . TGCGCCAGCTCCCGGGACCAGAATTCACCCCTCCACTTT CASSRDQNSPLHF
. TRBJ2-2 TRBV29-1 . TGCAGCGTTGTCGGCACCGGGGAGCTGTTTTTT CSVVGTGELFF
. TRBJ2-3 TRBV2 TRBD2 TGTGCCAGCAGTGAGGGACTAGCGGGCACAGATACGCAGTATTTT CASSEGLAGTDTQYF
. TRBJ2-5 TRBV5-1 . TGCGCCAGCAGCTCCCGGGAGCAAGAGACCCAGTACTTC CASSSREQETQYF
. TRBJ1-6 TRBV21-1 . TGTGCCAGCAGCATTCAATGGCGGGCCCTCCGAATTTCACCCCTCCACTTT CASSIQWRALRISPLHF
once TRBJ2-1 TRBV7-9 . TGTGCCAGCAGCTCGGGACTTTACAATGAGCAGTTCTTC CASSSGLYNEQFF
once TRBJ2-1 TRBV9 TRBD2 TGTGCCAGCAGCACTAGCGGGAGTCCTCGCAATGAGCAGTTCTTC CASSTSGSPRNEQFF
. TRBJ2-2 TRBV7-3 . TGTGCCAGCAGCCCCAACACCGGGGAGCTGTTTTTT CASSPNTGELFF
. TRBJ2-2 TRBV4-3 . TGCGCCAGTTCCCTAAAGGTCACCGGGGAGCTGTTTTTT CASSLKVTGELFF
. TRBJ2-3 TRBV5-1 TRBD1 TGCGCCAGCAGCCCCGGGACAGGGGCCACAGATACGCAGTATTTT CASSPGTGATDTQYF
. TRBJ2-1 TRBV3-1/TRBV3-2 . TGTGCCAGCAGCCTAGGGCACCGGGTCTACAATGAGCAGTTCTTC CASSLGHRVYNEQFF
. TRBJ1-2 TRBV7-9 . TGTGCCAGCAGCTCGGGGACTTCATATGGTGGCTACACCTTC CASSSGTSYGGYTF
. TRBJ2-3 TRBV11-3 TRBD2 TGTGCCAGCAGCACCGGACTAGCGGGGAAGGCAGATACGCAGTATTTT CASSTGLAGKADTQYF
few TRBJ2-7 TRBV5-1 . TGCGCCAGCAGCTCGGACAGCCCCAGCTTTTACGAGCAGTACTTC CASSSDSPSFYEQYF
. TRBJ1-5 TRBV30 . TGTGCCTGGAGTGTGAGGAGGCAGGGGCGATCAGCCCCAGCATTT CAWSVRRQGRSAPAF
. TRBJ1-1 TRBV30 TRBD1 TGTGCTTTACAAACAGGGGGCGATGGCACTGAAGCTTTCTTT CALQTGGDGTEAFF
. TRBJ1-2 TRBV18 TRBD1 TGTGCCAGCTCACCACTGGGGACAGGGGCATCGGATGGCTACACCTTC CASSPLGTGASDGYTF
. TRBJ2-1 TRBV6-6 TRBD2 TGTGCCAGCAGCAAAGGAACTAGCGGGAGAGACAATGAGCAGTTCTTC CASSKGTSGRDNEQFF
. TRBJ2-1 TRBV7-2 . TGTGCCAGCAGCTTTAGCACTTCCTCCTACAATGAGCAGTTCTTC CASSFSTSSYNEQFF
. TRBJ2-5 TRBV5-1 TRBD2 TGCGCCAGCAGCTTGGCCCAAGCGGGAGGGTCGGAGACCCAGTACTTC CASSLAQAGGSETQYF
. TRBJ2-1 TRBV9 TRBD2 TGTGCCAGCAGCGCCACTAGCGGGCACTACAATGAGCAGTTCTTC CASSATSGHYNEQFF
. TRBJ1-6 TRBV28 TRBD1 TGTGCCAGCAGTTCCCCCTCCGGACAGGATAATTCACCCCTCCACTTT CASSSPSGQDNSPLHF
once TRBJ2-6 TRBV6-5 TRBD2 TGTGCCAGCAGTTACTCAGCGGGGGCCGGGGCCAACGTCCTGACTTTC CASSYSAGAGANVLTF
. TRBJ1-2 TRBV18 TRBD1 TGTGCCAGCTCACCAAGCCGGGACAGCGGGAGCTATGGCTACACCTTC CASSPSRDSGSYGYTF
. TRBJ1-4 TRBV12-3/TRBV12-4 . TGTGCCAGCAGTTCGGGCCTAAGAGAAAAACTGTTTTTT CASSSGLREKLFF
. TRBJ2-3 TRBV9 . TGTGCCAGCAGCGGAGGAACAGGGTACACAGATACGCAGTATTTT CASSGGTGYTDTQYF